This is a list of T cell receptor beta chains from one sample in a study of T cells in localized non-small cell lung cancer. Produced via immunoSEQ multiplex PCR; TCRdb's table is partial and in-frame only. The table shows tens of thousands of clones, with approximately 88% occurring only once. The specimen comprised peripheral blood, sampled before any cancer treatment. These receptors were obtained from a man aged 35 to 69 with stage I squamous cell lung carcinoma. CDR3s include the opening cysteine and the closing phenylalanine or tryptophan. The D gene is left open where the match is weak. A row's size may be missing; if present it is once, few, many or a size class.

V gene,clone size,D gene,J gene,CDR3 protein,CDR3 DNA
TRBV2,.,.,TRBJ2-7,CASSTGTDYSYEQYF,TGTGCCAGCAGTACCGGGACGGATTACTCCTACGAGCAGTACTTC
TRBV29-1,.,.,TRBJ2-1,CSVVEGYNEQFF,TGCAGCGTTGTTGAGGGATACAATGAGCAGTTCTTC
TRBV30,.,.,TRBJ2-6,CAWGLSGANVLTF,TGTGCCTGGGGGCTCTCTGGGGCCAACGTCCTGACTTTC
TRBV7-6,.,.,TRBJ1-5,CASSLGAYQPQHF,TGTGCCAGCAGCTTAGGGGCATATCAGCCCCAGCATTTT
TRBV7-2,.,.,TRBJ2-1,CASSLGPWNEQFF,TGTGCCAGCAGCTTAGGCCCATGGAATGAGCAGTTCTTC
TRBV30,.,TRBD2,TRBJ2-1,CAWPGTRRFF,TGTGCCTGGCCCGGGACTAGGAGGTTCTTC
TRBV4-3,.,.,TRBJ1-2,CASSLRTAGYGYTF,TGCGCCAGCAGCCTCCGTACGGCGGGCTATGGCTACACCTTC
TRBV27,.,TRBD1,TRBJ2-7,CASSFTGGSSYEQYF,TGTGCCAGCAGTTTTACAGGGGGGTCTTCCTACGAGCAGTACTTC
TRBV28,.,.,TRBJ1-1,CAGRDNMNTEAFF,TGTGCCGGGCGGGACAACATGAACACTGAAGCTTTCTTT
TRBV28,.,TRBD1,TRBJ1-3,CASSPRGPSGNTIYF,TGTGCCAGCAGTCCCAGGGGGCCCTCTGGAAACACCATATATTTT
TRBV11-2,.,TRBD2,TRBJ2-1,CASSPLAGRYNEQFF,TGTGCCAGCAGCCCACTAGCGGGGCGGTACAATGAGCAGTTCTTC
TRBV7-9,.,.,TRBJ2-7,CASSSGTTSYEQYF,TGTGCCAGCAGCTCGGGGACCACCTCCTACGAGCAGTACTTC
TRBV6-1,.,.,TRBJ2-7,CASSEQIGTLSREQYF,TGTGCCAGCAGTGAACAGATAGGGACCCTATCGAGGGAGCAGTACTTC
TRBV27,.,.,TRBJ2-5,CASSFGRRETQYF,TGTGCCAGCAGTTTCGGAAGGAGAGAGACCCAGTACTTC
TRBV6-6,.,.,TRBJ1-2,CASSPRGEAYGYTF,TGTGCCAGCAGCCCCAGGGGTGAAGCGTATGGCTACACCTTC
TRBV27,.,.,TRBJ2-7,CASSLSRGAYEQYF,TGTGCCAGCAGTTTATCGAGGGGGGCCTACGAGCAGTACTTC
TRBV6-5,.,.,TRBJ1-6,CASSYGVYNSPLHF,TGTGCCAGCAGTTACGGGGTCTATAATTCACCCCTCCACTTT
TRBV5-8,.,.,TRBJ1-5,CASSFRTENQPQHF,TGTGCCAGCAGCTTTCGTACAGAGAATCAGCCCCAGCATTTT
TRBV30,few,TRBD1,TRBJ1-4,CAWSVQGRYNEKLFF,TGTGCCTGGAGTGTACAGGGGCGTTATAATGAAAAACTGTTTTTT
TRBV6-1,.,TRBD1,TRBJ1-4,CASSAWTGALNEKLFF,TGTGCCAGCAGTGCATGGACAGGGGCACTCAATGAAAAACTGTTTTTT
TRBV4-3,.,.,TRBJ2-7,CASSQDGSSTYEQYF,TGCGCCAGCAGCCAAGATGGGTCCAGTACCTACGAGCAGTACTTC
TRBV27,.,.,TRBJ1-2,CASSLLAGPNYGYTF,TGTGCCAGCAGTTTATTGGCAGGGCCCAACTATGGCTACACCTTC
TRBV9,few,TRBD1,TRBJ1-5,CASSKGGFQPQHF,TGTGCCAGCAGTAAAGGGGGCTTCCAGCCCCAGCATTTT
TRBV5-1,few,.,TRBJ1-6,CASSLNGPNSPLHF,TGCGCCAGCAGCTTGAATGGCCCCAATTCACCCCTCCACTTT
TRBV30,.,TRBD1,TRBJ2-7,CAWMTRGFAYEQYF,TGTGCCTGGATGACCAGGGGGTTCGCCTACGAGCAGTACTTC
TRBV28,.,.,TRBJ1-2,CASSLVGDHNYGYTF,TGTGCCAGCAGTTTGGTTGGGGACCATAACTATGGCTACACCTTC
TRBV6-1,once,.,TRBJ2-1,CASSGTAGDLWQFF,TGTGCCAGCAGTGGAACGGCAGGGGATTTGTGGCAGTTCTTC
TRBV30,.,TRBD1,TRBJ1-6,CAWSGRGTSPLHF,TGTGCCTGGAGTGGCAGGGGGACATCACCCCTCCACTTT
TRBV19,.,.,TRBJ1-5,CASTGWGNQPQHF,TGTGCCAGTACAGGGTGGGGCAATCAGCCCCAGCATTTT
TRBV6-1,once,.,TRBJ1-2,CASSVGWGSGGSYGYTF,TGTGCCAGCAGTGTTGGGTGGGGCTCGGGGGGCTCCTATGGCTACACCTTC
TRBV5-6,.,TRBD1,TRBJ1-2,CASGTGDQGYTF,TGTGCCAGCGGTACAGGGGACCAGGGCTACACCTTC
TRBV6-1,once,.,TRBJ1-1,CASRGMGMNTEAFF,TGTGCCAGCAGAGGCATGGGTATGAACACTGAAGCTTTCTTT
TRBV18,once,.,TRBJ1-5,CASSPLANQPQHF,TGTGCCAGCTCACCATTAGCCAATCAGCCCCAGCATTTT
TRBV27,.,.,TRBJ1-5,CASSWTDRNQPQHF,TGTGCCAGCAGTTGGACAGATCGAAATCAGCCCCAGCATTTT
TRBV7-9,.,TRBD1,TRBJ2-1,CASRTGGNNEQFF,TGTGCCAGTCGGACAGGGGGGAACAATGAGCAGTTCTTC
TRBV7-7,.,TRBD1,TRBJ2-2,CASSLGQGNTGELFF,TGTGCCAGCAGCTTGGGACAGGGGAACACCGGGGAGCTGTTTTTT
TRBV9,.,.,TRBJ2-7,CASSSASSYEQYF,TGTGCCAGCAGCTCCGCGAGCTCCTACGAGCAGTACTTC
TRBV7-6,once,TRBD2,TRBJ2-5,CASSLEAGQETQYF,TGTGCCAGCAGCTTGGAAGCGGGGCAAGAGACCCAGTACTTC
TRBV27,.,.,TRBJ2-7,CASSLGSYYEQYF,TGTGCCAGCAGTTTAGGTTCTTACTACGAGCAGTACTTC
TRBV7-8,.,.,TRBJ2-1,CASSLGRYEQFF,TGTGCCAGCAGCTTAGGGAGGTATGAGCAGTTCTTC
TRBV7-9,few,.,TRBJ2-7,CASSLPGRGRSEQYF,TGTGCCAGCAGCTTACCAGGCCGGGGGAGGTCCGAGCAGTACTTC
TRBV5-4,.,.,TRBJ2-1,CASSTPTSYNEQFF,TGTGCCAGCAGTACCCCGACTAGTTACAATGAGCAGTTCTTC
TRBV4-2,.,TRBD1,TRBJ2-6,CASSLAGTGGLSGANVLTF,TGTGCCAGCAGCCTGGCCGGGACAGGAGGGTTGTCTGGGGCCAACGTCCTGACTTTC
TRBV14,.,.,TRBJ1-2,CASSQVQGYDGYTF,TGTGCCAGCAGCCAAGTACAGGGTTACGATGGCTACACCTTC
TRBV29-1,.,.,TRBJ2-7,CSVHQGYEQYF,TGCAGCGTTCATCAGGGTTACGAGCAGTACTTC
TRBV11-2,.,TRBD2,TRBJ2-2,CASSFSGGASGELFF,TGTGCCAGCAGCTTTAGCGGGGGGGCCTCCGGGGAGCTGTTTTTT
TRBV2,.,.,TRBJ1-2,CASNFQGDYGYTF,TGTGCCAGCAATTTTCAGGGAGACTATGGCTACACCTTC
TRBV2,.,.,TRBJ1-1,CASSVLPMNTETFF,TGTGCCAGCAGTGTCCTCCCCATGAACACTGAAACTTTCTTT
TRBV6-5,.,.,TRBJ2-2,CASSLGGAGELFF,TGTGCCAGCAGTCTGGGTGGGGCGGGGGAGCTGTTTTTT